This TCR beta chain was sequenced during a study of cytomegalovirus exposure and HLA in healthy donors. About this clone: Its antigen is not identified.

The CDR3 has 14 amino acids. Germline CDR1 SGHRS, CDR2 YFSETQ. V was pared by 4 bases and J by 5 bases, with 15 bases between. Study results and caveats: Analysis performed later found more than 15,000 TCR beta sequences associated with HLA alleles at 0.05 false discovery rate. Within a later analysis, the majority of CMV-associated TCR beta chains appeared HLA-restricted. HLA-A and HLA-B allele assignments for most subjects were reportedly predicted accurately using TCR beta sequences. Relative to the approximately 700-donor mean, N-insertions were reportedly fewer in an Asian-associated ancestry cluster in a later analysis.

The PCR made use of 60 Vbeta and 13 Jbeta primers. The table came from immunoSEQ multiplex PCR; TCRdb's copy has only in-frame clones and leaves some out. Here the sample spans some 190,000 clones, about four fifths being singletons. The sample taken for sequencing was PBMCs. This sequence originates from a woman aged 35 to 49 in good health and CMV-seronegative. This chain joins TRBV5-1 and TRBJ1-1; D remains ambiguous. The CDR3 bases are TGCGCCAGCAGCCCCGGGCAAGGAGGAACTGAAGCTTTCTTT. Protein product: CASSPGQGGTEAFF. The full variable domain, with the rest looked up from reference TRBV5-1 and TRBJ1-1, is KAGVTQTPRYLIKTRGQQVTLSCSPISGHRSVSWYQQTPGQGLQFLFEYFSETQRNKGNFPGRFSGRQFSNSRSEMNVSTLELGDSALYLCASSPGQGGTEAFFGQGTRLTVV.